A selection of T cell receptor beta chains follows, all from one sample in a study of identical twins. TCRdb reanalysed the 5' RACE reads using MiXCR and keeps one entry per CDR3 protein. Of around 480,000 distinct CDR3 sequences detected, 14% appear once; the ten largest clones hold around 0.48%. These same records also appear under a second study, on yellow fever vaccine responses in identical twins.

Sequencing input: CD4+ T cells sorted from blood. All receptors derive from a woman aged 18-30 years in good health. CDR3s include the opening cysteine and the closing phenylalanine or tryptophan. D genes are given only for firm matches. The size field is filled for only some rows; it gives once, few, many or a size class.

- | TRBJ2-7 | TRBV4-1 | - | CASSHAVPGGSGIYEQYF | TGCGCCAGCAGCCATGCCGTCCCAGGGGGGAGCGGGATCTACGAGCAGTACTTC
- | TRBJ2-5 | TRBV12-3/TRBV12-4 | - | CASSPGGADKETQYF | TGTGCCAGCAGTCCCGGAGGGGCGGACAAAGAGACCCAGTACTTC
TRBD1 | TRBJ2-3 | TRBV27 | few | CASRGARGKTDTQYF | TGTGCCAGCAGGGGAGCCAGGGGGAAGACAGATACGCAGTATTTT
- | TRBJ1-1 | TRBV12-3/TRBV12-4 | many | CASSLAGQKRANTEAFF | TGTGCCAGCAGTTTAGCTGGGCAAAAGAGGGCGAACACTGAAGCTTTCTTT
- | TRBJ1-1 | TRBV20-1 | many | CSASLTTGFAEAFF | TGCAGTGCTTCTTTAACCACAGGGTTTGCTGAAGCTTTCTTT
TRBD2 | TRBJ2-7 | TRBV6-2/TRBV6-3 | few | CASSKQTSSSSYEQYF | TGTGCCAGCAGTAAACAGACTAGCTCCTCTTCCTACGAGCAGTACTTC
TRBD1 | TRBJ2-4 | TRBV20-1 | - | CSARTQGLAKNIQYF | TGCAGTGCTCGGACACAGGGGCTAGCCAAAAACATTCAGTACTTC
TRBD2 | TRBJ2-1 | TRBV5-5 | few | CASSTTSGGPVYEQFF | TGTGCCAGCAGCACTACTAGCGGGGGACCCGTTTATGAGCAGTTCTTC
- | TRBJ1-5 | TRBV12-3/TRBV12-4 | - | CASSRDDRSNQPQHF | TGTGCCAGCAGTCGGGATGACAGGAGCAATCAGCCCCAGCATTTT
TRBD2 | TRBJ2-1 | TRBV4-2 | few | CASSQGAGGPNNEQFF | TGTGCCAGCAGCCAAGGCGCGGGAGGACCCAACAATGAGCAGTTCTTC
TRBD1 | TRBJ2-1 | TRBV7-9 | - | CASSLKGQAYNEQFF | TGTGCCAGCAGCTTAAAGGGACAGGCGTACAATGAGCAGTTCTTC
- | TRBJ2-1 | TRBV15 | - | CATSRDPGPSYNEQFF | TGTGCCACCAGCAGAGATCCGGGGCCGTCTTACAATGAGCAGTTCTTC
- | TRBJ2-1 | TRBV6-1 | few | CASSPTHTYNEQFF | TGTGCCAGCAGCCCGACTCACACCTACAATGAGCAGTTCTTC
- | TRBJ1-4 | TRBV2 | - | CASRLDLHNEKLFF | TGTGCCAGCAGACTAGACTTGCATAATGAAAAACTGTTTTTT
- | TRBJ2-7 | TRBV4-2 | once | CASSQILGASSYEQYF | TGTGCCAGCAGCCAAATTCTAGGTGCCAGCTCCTACGAGCAGTACTTC
- | TRBJ1-1 | TRBV28 | few | CATLTAMNTEAFF | TGTGCCACACTGACGGCTATGAACACTGAAGCTTTCTTT
- | TRBJ1-5 | TRBV20-1 | many | CSVSDGFSNQPQHF | TGCAGTGTCTCGGACGGCTTTAGCAATCAGCCCCAGCATTTT
- | TRBJ1-2 | TRBV6-1 | - | CASREKTNYGYTF | TGTGCCAGCAGAGAGAAGACTAACTATGGCTACACCTTC
- | TRBJ2-3 | TRBV24-1 | - | CATSEGSTRTTDTQYF | TGTGCCACCAGTGAGGGGAGCACCCGCACCACAGATACGCAGTATTTT
- | TRBJ1-1 | TRBV6-5 | - | CASSYGRWGMNTEAFF | TGTGCCAGCAGTTACGGTCGGTGGGGAATGAACACTGAAGCTTTCTTT
- | TRBJ2-7 | TRBV6-1 | - | CASVDSLSYEQYF | TGTGCCAGCGTAGATTCCCTTTCCTACGAGCAGTACTTC
TRBD1 | TRBJ2-5 | TRBV2 | - | CASSGKDRGNQETQYF | TGTGCCAGCAGTGGGAAGGACAGGGGAAATCAAGAGACCCAGTACTTC
TRBD2 | TRBJ2-3 | TRBV20-1 | few | CSAPASGRADTQYF | TGCAGTGCTCCCGCTAGCGGGAGGGCAGATACGCAGTATTTT
- | TRBJ2-7 | TRBV4-3 | few | CASSQFHLQGVSYEQYF | TGCGCCAGCAGCCAATTCCATTTACAGGGAGTATCCTACGAGCAGTACTTC
- | TRBJ2-5 | TRBV7-3 | few | CASSPRTQETQYF | TGTGCCAGCAGCCCTCGGACCCAAGAGACCCAGTACTTC
TRBD1 | TRBJ2-1 | TRBV5-5 | - | CASSPTMRTGENEQFF | TGTGCCAGCAGTCCAACAATGAGGACAGGGGAGAATGAGCAGTTCTTC
TRBD1 | TRBJ2-7 | TRBV7-9 | - | CASSAHGTANSYEQYF | TGTGCCAGCAGCGCCCATGGGACAGCCAACTCCTACGAGCAGTACTTC
- | TRBJ2-6 | TRBV11-1 | - | CASRPYGGVSGANVLTF | TGTGCCAGCAGGCCGTATGGAGGGGTCTCTGGGGCCAACGTCCTGACTTTC
TRBD2 | TRBJ2-7 | TRBV28 | few | CASSFSYQRAGAYEQYF | TGTGCCAGCAGTTTTTCCTATCAGCGAGCGGGAGCCTACGAGCAGTACTTC
- | TRBJ1-5 | TRBV5-1 | many | CASKLGGWNQPQHF | TGCGCCAGCAAATTGGGGGGGTGGAATCAGCCCCAGCATTTT
- | TRBJ2-5 | TRBV20-1 | few | CSARDRRFQETQYF | TGCAGTGCTAGAGATAGGCGGTTCCAAGAGACCCAGTACTTC
- | TRBJ2-2 | TRBV7-9 | - | CASRLGAGELFF | TGTGCCAGCCGGTTGGGGGCCGGGGAGCTGTTTTTT
- | TRBJ2-1 | TRBV29-1 | - | CSVVVGGGYDNEQFF | TGCAGCGTTGTGGTTGGGGGAGGATACGATAATGAGCAGTTCTTC
TRBD2 | TRBJ2-1 | TRBV28 | - | CASGGGLAGGNEQFF | TGTGCCAGCGGAGGGGGACTAGCGGGAGGCAATGAGCAGTTCTTC
- | TRBJ1-2 | TRBV7-9 | - | CASSLGGDGNYGYTF | TGTGCCAGCTCTTTGGGAGGGGACGGGAACTATGGCTACACCTTC
- | TRBJ2-1 | TRBV20-1 | - | CSASPPAGRNEQFF | TGCAGTGCTAGCCCCCCGGCGGGCCGCAATGAGCAGTTCTTC
TRBD1 | TRBJ1-2 | TRBV4-1 | few | CASSQDVAGGANYGYTF | TGCGCCAGCAGCCAAGATGTGGCAGGGGGCGCTAACTATGGCTACACCTTC
- | TRBJ2-2 | TRBV12-3/TRBV12-4 | few | CASSLGNRWGRPGNTGELFF | TGTGCCAGCAGTTTAGGGAACAGATGGGGGCGCCCGGGGAACACCGGGGAGCTGTTTTTT
- | TRBJ2-7 | TRBV4-2 | many | CASSQAQSRDEQYF | TGTGCCAGCAGCCAAGCCCAGAGCCGGGACGAGCAGTACTTC